The present T cell receptor (beta chain) was sequenced within a study of cytomegalovirus exposure and HLA in healthy donors. Study details: An earlier analysis identified more than 90 million unique TCR beta sequences in 150 million to 200 million T cells.

Primers for the PCR totalled 60 Vbeta and 13 Jbeta. Sequenced by immunoSEQ multiplex PCR; TCRdb stores in-frame clones only, minus some. The sample has about 150,000 clones, approximately 80% seen once. While unrecorded immune exposures were likely, the donors were nominally healthy when sampled. To note about this clone: Its antigen remains unknown.

Broader study findings: V- and J-gene trimming in TCR beta was tied to a missense DCLRE1C variant by an analysis performed later.

The receptor was derived from a woman in her thirties or forties in good health and CMV-seropositive. Material: PBMCs.

CDR3 region: CAWTGNKGAIQYF. CDR3 nucleotides: TGTGCCTGGACTGGAAACAAGGGGGCGATTCAGTACTTC. The gene calls are TRBV30 and TRBJ2-4; 7 nucleotides align to TRBD1. There are 13 residues in the CDR3. The trim removed 4 bases at V and 10 bases at J, leaving 10 bases unmatched. Per the germline V gene, CDR1 is GTSNPN and CDR2 is SVGIG (reference sequence).